Given below is one TCR beta chain in context. The data were taken from a study of blood T cell repertoires in COVID-19. Study background: Samples came from the United States, Italy and Spain, spanning acute and convalescent COVID-19. PBMCs, B-cell-depleted T cells, or T cells were the source of the cDNA or gDNA that made up the material.

The CDR3 totals 13 residues. Germline assignment: CDR1 MDHEN and CDR2 SYDVKM. The germline V and J ends were trimmed by 2 bases and 7 bases, with 11 bases remaining between them. Authors' analysis steps: Researchers report that nucleated cell counts were estimated from reference gene primer amplification. Sequenced by immunoSEQ multiplex PCR; TCRdb stores in-frame clones only, minus some. D and trimming come from the DNA, and the V and J calls and clone size come from that table. The sample holds about 80,000 clones, roughly 80% seen once. The sequence was obtained from a man older than 75 with active or convalescent COVID-19. Sequencing was done on a sample of peripheral blood. The chain has TRBV28 and TRBJ1-1, with D possibly TRBD1 on 5 matching bases. CDR3 region: CASSLGGFGEAFF. As DNA, the CDR3 is TGTGCCAGCAGTTTAGGGGGGTTCGGTGAAGCTTTCTTT.